This passage covers 25 T cell receptor beta chains from one sample sequenced in a study of blood T cell repertoires in COVID-19. Produced via immunoSEQ multiplex PCR; TCRdb's table is partial and in-frame only. The repertoire consists of over 110,000 clones, with 80% to 90% occurring once and the leading ten covering about 1.5%. Sequencing was done on a sample of peripheral blood. These receptor sequences come from a woman in her fifties or sixties with acute or convalescent COVID-19.

This clone was seen a handful of times. This chain joins TRBV11-2 and TRBJ2-1; the D gene is possibly TRBD1 (6 bases). Germline V gene sequence: CDR1 SGHAT, CDR2 FQNNGV. The V end was cut by 2 bases, the J end by 5 bases, with 10 bases between. CDR3 length: 14 amino acids. CDR3 region: CASSLRGTNNEQFF. CDR3 in DNA: TGTGCCAGCAGCTTAAGGGGGACAAACAATGAGCAGTTCTTC.

This clone came up a few times. The V gene is TRBV29-1, the J gene TRBJ2-7; the match to TRBD2 covers 7 bases. This CDR3 contains 14 residues. Germline CDR1 and CDR2: SQVTM and ANQGSEA. V lost 7 bases and J lost 3; bases outside the gene matches: 12. The CDR3 loop reads CSAGGGQSGYEQYF. CDR3 bases: TGCAGCGCCGGGGGAGGGCAGTCGGGCTACGAGCAGTACTTC.

This clone was counted a few times. A read error may produce the germline difference seen at one junction end. V is TRBV7-7 and J is TRBJ2-1; a possible D gene is TRBD2 (6 bases). The CDR3 loop spans 15 amino acids. Germline-derived CDR1 and CDR2 are SSHAT and FNYEAQ (reference sequence). The CDR3 here is CASSLYVGGYNEQFF. In DNA, the CDR3 is TGTGCTAGCAGCTTGTATGTCGGGGGATACAATGAGCAGTTCTTC. The entire variable domain, with the rest obtained from reference TRBV7-7 and TRBJ2-1, is as follows: GAGVSQSPRYKVTKRGQDVTLRCDPISSHATLYWYQQALGQGPEFLTYFNYEAQPDKSGLPSDRFSAERPEGSISTLTIQRTEQRDSAMYRCASSLYVGGYNEQFFGPGTRLTVL.

V usage is TRBV4-1 and J usage is TRBJ1-3, with D tentatively TRBD1 (5 bases). Germline loops: CDR1 MGHRA, CDR2 YSYEKL. CDR3 size: 18 residues. Trimming removed 1 base at V and 1 base at J, with 17 bases between. The CDR3 is CASSQGGGGVDSGNTIYF. The CDR3 coding sequence is TGCGCCAGCAGCCAAGGAGGAGGAGGGGTCGATTCTGGAAACACCATATATTTT.

V usage is TRBV6-6 and J usage is TRBJ1-4; D remains unclear. V lost 5 bases to trimming and J lost 0 bases, with 16 bases between them. Germline CDR1 MNHNY, CDR2 SVGAGI (reference sequence). The CDR3 sequence is 17 residues long. CDR3 sequence reads: CASSLRIFGPTNEKLFF. The CDR3 bases are TGTGCCAGCAGTCTCAGGATTTTTGGCCCAACTAATGAAAAACTGTTTTTT.

V is TRBV7-3 and J is TRBJ2-2; the match to TRBD2 covers 7 bases. The CDR3 runs to 13 residues. Germline V gene lookup returns CDR1 SGHTA and CDR2 FQGTGA. V shed 10 bases, J shed 2 bases, and the junction held 4 bases outside the gene matches. For the CDR3, the DNA is TGTGCCACCGGGAGGTCCAACACCGGGGAGCTGTTTTTT. Translation: CATGRSNTGELFF.

This chain joins TRBV2 and TRBJ1-2; 7 bases line up with TRBD1. The germline V gene has CDR1 SNHLY and CDR2 FYNNEI. Germline trimming cut 6 bases from V and 3 bases from J; bases unmatched to any gene: 13. The CDR3 extends over 16 amino acids. CDR3 bases: TGTGCCAGCAGCCCGACTCAGGGGGTTCAGGACTATGGCTACACCTTC. It codes for CASSPTQGVQDYGYTF. The full variable domain, with the rest looked up from reference TRBV2 and TRBJ1-2, is EPEVTQTPSHQVTQMGQEVILRCVPISNHLYFYWYRQILGQKVEFLVSFYNNEISEKSEIFDDQFSVERPDGSNFTLKIRSTKLEDSAMYFCASSPTQGVQDYGYTFGSGTRLTVV.

The chain is built from TRBV5-6 and TRBJ2-3; TRBD2 agrees at 7 bases. The CDR3 runs to 16 residues. In germline, CDR1 is SGHDT, CDR2 YYEEEE. V lost 0 bases to trimming and J lost 3 bases; unmatched junction nucleotides: 7. The CDR3 loop is CASSLVGLAETDTQYF. The CDR3 region has the DNA TGTGCCAGCAGCTTGGTTGGGCTAGCGGAGACAGATACGCAGTATTTT.

V is TRBV6-5 and J is TRBJ2-1, with D possibly TRBD2 on 7 matching bases. V lost 0 bases to trimming and J lost 8 bases, with 14 bases between them. The CDR3 sequence is 15 residues long. From germline, CDR1 is MNHEY and CDR2 SVGAGI. In DNA, the CDR3 is TGTGCCAGCAGTTACTCACAATCGGGGGGCTATGAGCAGTTCTTC. Amino acids: CASSYSQSGGYEQFF.

The genes are TRBV15 and TRBJ1-2, with 11 bases identical to TRBD1. CDR1 and CDR2 (germline): LNHNV, YYDKDF (reference sequence). This CDR3 comprises 14 residues. The junction had 7 bases not matched to a gene; V was cut back by 5 bases and J by 8 bases. The CDR3 region is CATSSGQGAGGYTF. Here the CDR3 DNA reads TGTGCCACCAGCTCAGGACAGGGGGCCGGGGGCTACACCTTC.

V and J are TRBV7-9 and TRBJ1-1; D possibly corresponds to TRBD1 (5 bases). The length of the CDR3 is 14 residues. From germline, CDR1 is SEHNR and CDR2 FQNEAQ (reference sequence). The germline V and J ends were trimmed by 5 bases and 1 base, with 11 bases remaining between them. The CDR3 reads CASSPDRPNTEAFF. CDR3 DNA: TGTGCCAGCAGCCCAGACAGACCGAACACTGAAGCTTTCTTT.

The V gene is TRBV5-1, the J gene TRBJ2-4; the D gene is possibly TRBD1 (6 bases). The length of the CDR3 is 13 residues. With 4 bases removed from V and 7 bases from J, the gap between germline ends came to 12 bases. Germline lookup yields CDR1 SGHRS and CDR2 YFSETQ. The CDR3 sequence is CASSLQGENIQYF. For the CDR3, the DNA is TGCGCCAGCAGCCTACAGGGAGAGAACATTCAGTACTTC.

J is TRBJ1-6 and V is TRBV11-1; unclear D gene. This CDR3 is built from 16 residues. The germline V gene encodes CDR1 SGHAT and CDR2 FQDESV (reference sequence). V gave up 1 base and J gave up 3 bases, with 10 bases separating them. The CDR3 nucleotides are TGTGCCAGCAGCTTAGGGCGGAGCGGCTATAATTCACCCCTCCACTTT. Protein sequence: CASSLGRSGYNSPLHF.

The chain uses TRBV9 and TRBJ1-5, with D possibly TRBD1 on 5 matching bases. Between the trimmed V and J ends, which lost 0 bases and 5 bases, there was a span of 12 bases. The CDR3 has 15 residues. Germline V gene data show CDR1 as SGDLS and CDR2 as YYNGEE. For the CDR3, the DNA is TGTGCCAGCAGCGTAGGGCCCAGGGTAGATCAGCCCCAGCATTTT. It encodes CASSVGPRVDQPQHF.

This clone has only one observation. The chain links TRBV9 to TRBJ2-7; TRBD2 aligns across 9 bases. This CDR3 spans 17 amino acids. V shed 0 bases, J shed 2 bases, and the junction held 9 bases outside the gene matches. The V gene's germline CDR1 is SGDLS and CDR2 YYNGEE. The CDR3 loop reads CASSVEPTSGWTYEQYF. The CDR3 DNA reads TGTGCCAGCAGCGTAGAACCCACTAGCGGGTGGACCTACGAGCAGTACTTC.

This chain connects TRBV6-1 to TRBJ1-2, with unresolved D. V was clipped by 2 bases and J by 4 bases, with 11 bases between them. Germline CDR1 MNHNS, CDR2 SASEGT. This CDR3 has 14 residues. This CDR3 is CASSENAGGYGYTF. The CDR3 DNA is TGTGCCAGCAGTGAAAACGCGGGTGGCTATGGCTACACCTTC.

The V and J genes are TRBV5-6 and TRBJ1-5; a possible D gene is TRBD1 (5 bases). CDR3 length: 14 amino acids. V dropped 0 bases and J dropped 7 bases, with 11 bases sitting between them. The germline V gene encodes CDR1 SGHDT and CDR2 YYEEEE. CDR3 DNA sequence: TGTGCCAGCAGCTTGGGGCAGGGTTACCAGCCCCAGCATTTT. It encodes CASSLGQGYQPQHF. The whole variable domain, remainder taken from reference TRBV5-6 and TRBJ1-5, is DAGVTQSPTHLIKTRGQQVTLRCSPKSGHDTVSWYQQALGQGPQFIFQYYEEEERQRGNFPDRFSGHQFPNYSSELNVNALLLGDSALYLCASSLGQGYQPQHFGDGTRLSIL.

The rearrangement links TRBV9 to TRBJ1-6; 9 nucleotides align to TRBD1. Trimming took 1 base from V and 7 from J; bases not matched to a gene: 6. Germline CDR1 reads SGDLS; CDR2 reads YYNGEE. CDR3 length: 16 residues. CDR3 nucleotide sequence: TGTGCCAGCAGCGTATCCGTAGACAGGGGGAATTCACCCCTCCACTTT. It specifies CASSVSVDRGNSPLHF.

The chain carries TRBV16 and TRBJ1-4; D is possibly TRBD1 (6 bases). Trimming left V 4 bases short and J 0 bases short, with 15 bases between. CDR1 is KGHSY, CDR2 FQNENV, per germline. The CDR3 sequence is 17 residues long. The CDR3 is CASSRGQPAATNEKLFF. The CDR3 DNA reads as TGTGCCAGCAGCCGAGGACAGCCTGCTGCAACTAATGAAAAACTGTTTTTT.

The J gene is TRBJ1-5, the V gene TRBV28; no clear D. CDR3 length equals 13 residues. V lost 8 bases to trimming and J lost 5 bases, with 13 bases between them. Per germline, CDR1 MDHEN and CDR2 SYDVKM. CDR3 loop: CASSREDYQPQHF. The CDR3 coding sequence is TGTGCCAGCTCCCGGGAAGACTATCAGCCCCAGCATTTT.

The chain uses TRBV27 and TRBJ2-3; a weak D match, TRBD2 (5 bases). Germline-derived CDR1 and CDR2 are MNHEY and SMNVEV (reference sequence). The ends were cut back, 3 bases at V and 3 bases at J, with 13 bases in the middle. CDR3 length: 15 residues. The CDR3 bases are TGTGCCAGCAGTTTCTTAGTCACTAGTACAGATACGCAGTATTTT. The encoded protein is CASSFLVTSTDTQYF.

This chain links TRBV6-1 with TRBJ2-1; 9 nucleotides match TRBD2. Germline V gene sequence: CDR1 MNHNS, CDR2 SASEGT. V shed 4 bases and J 7 bases; nucleotides not matched to a gene: 8. This CDR3 is 15 amino acids long. The CDR3 spells CASSVAGAQGNEQFF. The CDR3 DNA sequence: TGTGCCAGCAGTGTAGCGGGAGCCCAAGGAAATGAGCAGTTCTTC.

The V and J genes are TRBV18 and TRBJ1-5; D call uncertain. Germline V gene lookup returns CDR1 KGHSH and CDR2 LQKENI. The CDR3 runs to 14 residues. V lost 3 bases and J 0 bases, leaving 6 bases between the germline ends. CDR3 protein: CASSPRYSNQPQHF. CDR3 coding DNA: TGTGCCAGCTCACCCAGGTATAGCAATCAGCCCCAGCATTTT.

This clone was counted a single time. The chain has TRBV29-1 and TRBJ2-4, with D perhaps TRBD1 (6 bases). The V gene lost 3 bases and the J gene lost 7 bases, with 10 bases spanning the gap. The CDR3 loop spans 12 amino acids. Germline loops: CDR1 SQVTM, CDR2 ANQGSEA. CDR3 DNA: TGCAGCGTTGATTGGGGGCTGAACATTCAGTACTTC. The encoded protein is CSVDWGLNIQYF.

The chain carries TRBV28 and TRBJ1-2, with TRBD1 matching over 8 bases. Unmatched junction bases numbered 16, after V lost 6 bases and J lost 7 bases. The CDR3 has 16 residues. The germline CDR1 and CDR2 sequences are MDHEN and SYDVKM. CDR3: CASSQTPGTGGGGYTF. DNA for the CDR3: TGTGCCAGCAGCCAGACCCCCGGGACAGGAGGAGGTGGCTACACCTTC.